Listed here are 14 T cell receptor beta chains from one sample, sequenced in a study of lung T cells in sarcoidosis with Löfgren's syndrome. TCRdb reanalysed the reads using MiXCR and keeps one entry per CDR3 protein. Among fewer than 25,000 distinct CDR3 sequences listed, around 20% were seen once. Sequenced material: CD4+ T cells from bronchoalveolar lavage. The receptor set was obtained from a human donor with sarcoidosis (Löfgren's syndrome or another form), or a control subject (not recorded which).

The chain carries TRBV10-2 and TRBJ2-3; D is perhaps TRBD1 (5 bases). Germline CDR1 WSHSY, CDR2 SAAADI. Trimming stripped 5 bases from V and 5 bases from J, with 11 bases between. The CDR3 runs 13 residues. CDR3 sequence reads: CASSLNRGDTQYF. CDR3 coding DNA: TGCGCCAGCAGTTTAAATAGGGGAGATACGCAGTATTTT.

The chain has TRBV19 and TRBJ2-7; D possibly uses TRBD1 or TRBD2 (7 bases each). Trimming left V 3 bases short and J 6 bases short, with 12 bases between. Per germline, CDR1 LNHDA and CDR2 SQIVND (reference sequence). The CDR3 runs 13 residues. CDR3 sequence reads: CASSIIRGGEQYF. CDR3 nucleotides: TGTGCCAGTAGTATCATCAGGGGGGGCGAGCAGTACTTC.

This clonotype was recorded at least ten times. The rearrangement uses TRBV28 and TRBJ1-1; a weak D match, TRBD1 (5 bases). Trimming left V 8 bases short and J 1 base short, with 14 bases between. Germline V CDR1 and CDR2: MDHEN, SYDVKM. This CDR3 has 14 amino acids. The CDR3 loop is CASVPGGGNTEAFF. The CDR3 DNA follows: TGTGCCAGCGTACCTGGGGGGGGGAACACTGAAGCTTTCTTT. The whole variable domain, remainder taken from reference TRBV28 and TRBJ1-1, is DVKVTQSSRYLVKRTGEKVFLECVQDMDHENMFWYRQDPGLGLRLIYFSYDVKMKEKGDIPEGYSVSREKKERFSLILESASTNQTSMYLCASVPGGGNTEAFFGQGTRLTVV.

Turning to this clonotype: A much bigger clone sits one base away, suggesting this may be a read error. This chain joins TRBV28 and TRBJ1-1, with a weak D call TRBD1 (6 bases). Germline V gene lookup returns CDR1 MDHEN and CDR2 SYDVKM. The CDR3 has 14 amino acids. The CDR3 sequence is CAGSLSGARTEAFF. CDR3 DNA: TGTGCCGGCAGTTTGTCAGGGGCGAGAACTGAAGCTTTCTTT.

This clonotype was picked up many times. The rearrangement joins TRBV2 to TRBJ2-1, with a possible D match to TRBD1 (6 bases). CDR3 length: 13 amino acids. The germline V gene encodes CDR1 SNHLY and CDR2 FYNNEI. Trimming removed 1 base from V and 5 bases from J, with 6 bases in between. The CDR3 is CASSEDRDNEQFF. Here the CDR3 DNA reads TGTGCCAGCAGTGAAGACAGGGACAATGAGCAGTTCTTC.

This clonotype was seen many times. The V call is TRBV6-6, the J call TRBJ2-3, with TRBD2 identical over 7 bases. In germline, CDR1 is MNHNY, CDR2 SVGAGI (reference sequence). The CDR3 consists of 15 residues. Trimming cost V 2 bases and J 6 bases; bases outside gene matches: 8. The CDR3 DNA reads as TGTGCCAGCAGTTACGGCGGGAGTCTCGCGGATACGCAGTATTTT. It codes for CASSYGGSLADTQYF.

The chain is built from TRBV15 and TRBJ2-5, with no clear D. V was pared by 1 base and J by 7 bases, with 7 bases between. CDR3 length: 12 amino acids. Germline V gives CDR1 LNHNV, CDR2 YYDKDF (reference sequence). Here the CDR3 reads CATSRVSRTQYF. In DNA form, the CDR3 reads TGTGCCACCAGCAGAGTCAGTAGGACCCAGTACTTC. Together with reference TRBV15 and TRBJ2-5, the CDR3 gives the full variable domain: DAMVIQNPRYQVTQFGKPVTLSCSQTLNHNVMYWYQQKSSQAPKLLFHYYDKDFNNEADTPDNFQSRRPNTSFCFLDIRSPGLGDTAMYLCATSRVSRTQYFGPGTRLLVL.

The sample holds many counts of this clonotype. The rearrangement links TRBV7-9 to TRBJ1-1, with 11 bases matching TRBD1. This CDR3 has 17 residues. The V gene's germline CDR1 is SEHNR and CDR2 FQNEAQ (reference sequence). Trimming removed 3 bases from V and 1 base from J; junction bases left unmatched: 7. CDR3 coding DNA: TGTGCCAGCAGCTTCCGCCGGACAGGGGGCGCGAACACTGAAGCTTTCTTT. It is translated as CASSFRRTGGANTEAFF.

Judged by abundance, this clonotype is medium-sized. The chain carries TRBV20-1 and TRBJ2-3; D not resolved. The germline CDR1 and CDR2 sequences are DFQATT and SNEGSKA (reference sequence). V lost 6 bases and J lost 1, with 11 bases in between. This CDR3 is built from 13 residues. As DNA, the CDR3 is TGCAGTGCAAGGACGGATCGCACAGATACGCAGTATTTT. This gives the protein CSARTDRTDTQYF.

This clonotype was seen many times. This rearrangement joins TRBV10-3 to TRBJ1-1; D is undetermined. The CDR3 has 16 residues. V lost 0 bases to trimming and J lost 0 bases, with 11 bases between them. From germline, CDR1 is ENHRY and CDR2 SYGVKD. The CDR3 here is CAISESKAVMNTEAFF. Here the CDR3 DNA reads TGTGCCATCAGTGAGTCAAAGGCAGTCATGAACACTGAAGCTTTCTTT.

This clonotype is categorized as medium-sized. This sequence joins TRBV6-2 or TRBV6-3 and TRBJ2-1; 7 bases agree with TRBD2. The ends lost 7 bases at V and 3 bases at J; junction bases unmatched: 12. The germline CDR1 and CDR2 sequences are MNHEY and SVGEGT. This CDR3 is built from 16 residues. CDR3 residues: CASTRTGEGHYNEQFF. CDR3 bases: TGTGCCAGCACCCGAACGGGGGAGGGCCACTACAATGAGCAGTTCTTC.

Details on this clonotype: This may stem from a read error, because a much larger clone lies one nucleotide away. V usage is TRBV19 and J usage is TRBJ2-5, with D uncertain. Per germline, CDR1 LNHDA and CDR2 SQIVND (reference sequence). V lost 9 bases and J 0 bases, leaving 14 bases between the germline ends. The CDR3 is made up of 14 amino acids. The CDR3 sequence: CASNPKYNQETQYF. For the CDR3, the DNA is TGTGCCAGCAATCCTAAGTACAACCAAGAGACCCAGTACTTC. The full variable domain, with the rest looked up from reference TRBV19 and TRBJ2-5, is DGGITQSPKYLFRKEGQNVTLSCEQNLNHDAMYWYRQDPGQGLRLIYYSQIVNDFQKGDIAEGYSVSREKKESFPLTVTSAQKNPTAFYLCASNPKYNQETQYFGPGTRLLVL.

This clonotype was detected a few times. The chain couples TRBV12-3 or TRBV12-4 to TRBJ2-1; no firm D call. Trimming removed 3 bases from V and 10 bases from J, with 13 bases in between. This CDR3 is built from 13 residues. Written as DNA, the CDR3 is TGTGCCAGCAGTTTTACTGGGTTGATGGAGCAGTTCTTC. Its translation: CASSFTGLMEQFF.

This clonotype has a count of ten or more. The chain employs TRBV7-2 and TRBJ1-1; D ambiguous. Per the germline V gene, CDR1 is SGHTA and CDR2 is FQGNSA. There are 14 residues in the CDR3. Trimming stripped 2 bases from V and 2 bases from J, with 9 bases between. The chain's CDR3 is CASSLRPENTEAFF. In nucleotides, the CDR3 is TGTGCCAGCAGCTTAAGACCGGAAAACACTGAAGCTTTCTTT.